The text below deals with one TCR beta chain. The sample belongs to a study of blood T cell repertoires in COVID-19. Study-level information: PBMCs, B-cell-depleted T cells, or T cells provided the cDNA or gDNA that made up the material.

Two consecutive negative NP/OP PCR tests, clearance, or resolved symptoms defined Cohort 3 recovery. Measured with immunoSEQ multiplex PCR; TCRdb has only the in-frame clones, and not every one. The sample lists approximately 300,000 clones, approximately 83% occurring once. Germline V gives CDR1 GTSNPN, CDR2 SVGIG (reference sequence). V was shortened by 2 bases and J by 6 bases, with 14 bases between the two germline ends. The CDR3 covers 13 residues. The chain uses TRBV30 and TRBJ2-7, with D maybe TRBD2 (5 bases). The sample consisted of PBMCs or T cells enriched from blood (not recorded which). The TCR was taken from a woman aged 25-40 years who had recovered from COVID-19. CDR3 DNA sequence: TGTGCCTGGAGTACCACCCCGGCGGGCGAGCAGTACTTC. Its translation is CAWSTTPAGEQYF. The full variable domain, its missing parts supplied by reference TRBV30 and TRBJ2-7, is SQTIHQWPATLVQPVGSPLSLECTVEGTSNPNLYWYRQAAGRGLQLLFYSVGIGQISSEVPQNLSASRPQDRQFILSSKKLLLSDSGFYLCAWSTTPAGEQYFGPGTRLTVT.